The 18 T cell receptor beta chains reported below all come from one sample, sequenced in a study of T cell responses to AZD1222 COVID-19 vaccine. The assay was immunoSEQ multiplex PCR, and TCRdb's table has in-frame clones only and misses some. This sample has more than 90,000 clones, with approximately 90% found just once. The sample consisted of peripheral blood, taken on day 0 of AZD1222 vaccination. These receptors all stem from an adult in good health.

The gene calls are TRBV6-1 and TRBJ1-1; tentative D call: TRBD1 (5 bases). The CDR3 totals 14 residues. The V end was cut by 2 bases, the J end by 4 bases, with 11 bases between. Germline V lookup: CDR1 MNHNS, CDR2 SASEGT. CDR3 in DNA: TGTGCCAGCAGTGAACCCGGGGGTAGCACTGAAGCTTTCTTT. Protein sequence: CASSEPGGSTEAFF.

The rearrangement links TRBV21-1 to TRBJ2-1. TRBV21-1 is a listed pseudogene. This CDR3 comprises 14 residues. In DNA form, the CDR3 reads TGTGCCAGCAGAGACGGGGGCCGCTACAATGAGCAGTTCTTC. Amino acids: CASRDGGRYNEQFF.

This chain joins TRBV28 and TRBJ1-3; 7 bases are a match to TRBD1. The CDR3 length is 14 residues. Germline CDR1 reads MDHEN; CDR2 reads SYDVKM. V dropped 4 bases and J dropped 3; count of bases not matched to a gene: 3. CDR3 coding DNA: TGTGCCAGCAGTTGGGGGACAGTTGGAAACACCATATATTTT. It translates to CASSWGTVGNTIYF.

This chain connects TRBV9 to TRBJ2-7; D gene uncertain. This CDR3 is built from 15 residues. Per the germline V gene, CDR1 is SGDLS and CDR2 is YYNGEE. V was pared by 0 bases and J by 5 bases, with 15 bases between. Written as DNA, the CDR3 is TGTGCCAGCAGCGTAGAAGTGCAGGTCCAAGACGAGCAGTACTTC. Protein: CASSVEVQVQDEQYF.

This chain links TRBV19 with TRBJ2-2; 7 nucleotides agree with TRBD2. V lost 1 base and J lost 6; bases outside the gene matches: 8. Germline V gene lookup returns CDR1 LNHDA and CDR2 SQIVND (reference sequence). The CDR3 length is 16 residues. The CDR3 is CASSIGNSGQSGELFF. The CDR3 DNA reads TGTGCCAGTAGTATAGGGAATAGCGGGCAGTCCGGGGAGCTGTTTTTT.

The chain links TRBV3-1 (or the pseudogene TRBV3-2) to TRBJ2-2, with D perhaps matching TRBD2 (6 bases). The CDR3 has 13 residues. Germline lookup yields CDR1 LGHDT and CDR2 YNNKEL (reference sequence). V was trimmed by 6 bases and J by 6 bases, leaving 11 bases between them. This chain's CDR3 is CASSAGGPGELFF. The CDR3 coding sequence is TGTGCCAGCAGTGCCGGGGGTCCCGGGGAGCTGTTTTTT.

The V gene is TRBV7-9, the J gene TRBJ1-1; tentatively, D is TRBD1 (6 bases). The CDR3 is made up of 14 amino acids. Germline values: CDR1 SEHNR, CDR2 FQNEAQ (reference sequence). V lost 6 bases to trimming and J lost 3 bases, with 14 bases between them. CDR3: CASRRTGMDTEAFF. CDR3 sequence (DNA): TGTGCCAGCAGAAGAACAGGGATGGACACTGAAGCTTTCTTT.

The rearrangement joins TRBV13 to TRBJ2-7; D unresolved. The V and J ends lost 5 bases and 3 bases respectively, with 14 bases between them. The length of the CDR3 is 14 residues. Germline V CDR1 and CDR2: PRHDT, FYEKMQ (reference sequence). The CDR3 sequence is CASSPRQSLYEQYF. For the CDR3, the DNA is TGTGCCAGCAGCCCTAGGCAGTCACTCTACGAGCAGTACTTC. Variable domain in full (rest from reference TRBV13 and TRBJ2-7): AAGVIQSPRHLIKEKRETATLKCYPIPRHDTVYWYQQGPGQDPQFLISFYEKMQSDKGSIPDRFSAQQFSDYHSELNMSSLELGDSALYFCASSPRQSLYEQYFGPGTRLTVT.

J is TRBJ1-5 and V is TRBV19; weak D call: TRBD1 (6 bases). The CDR3 is 20 amino acids. Trimming pared 4 bases from V and 7 bases from J, leaving 32 bases between. Germline assignment: CDR1 LNHDA and CDR2 SQIVND (reference sequence). CDR3 in DNA: TGTGCCAGTAGTAGATTAGGGGCGAAGGACCAATCAACAGGGACCCAGCCCCAGCATTTT. This gives the protein CASSRLGAKDQSTGTQPQHF. The complete variable domain, with remaining parts taken from reference TRBV19 and TRBJ1-5, reads DGGITQSPKYLFRKEGQNVTLSCEQNLNHDAMYWYRQDPGQGLRLIYYSQIVNDFQKGDIAEGYSVSREKKESFPLTVTSAQKNPTAFYLCASSRLGAKDQSTGTQPQHFGDGTRLSIL.

Here the CDR3 reads CASSLGAGGNTIYF. Here the CDR3 DNA reads TGTGCCAGCAGCTTAGGAGCAGGTGGAAACACCATATATTTT. The chain is built from TRBV7-9 and TRBJ1-3; no clear D. The length of the CDR3 is 14 residues. The germline V gene has CDR1 SEHNR and CDR2 FQNEAQ (reference sequence). V was cut by 1 base and J by 3 bases, with 7 bases left in between.

V is TRBV5-1 and J is TRBJ2-1, with 8 bases aligning to TRBD2. The V and J ends lost 4 bases and 8 bases, in that order; junction bases with no gene match: 17. Germline V gene sequence: CDR1 SGHRS, CDR2 YFSETQ. The CDR3 contains 17 residues. The CDR3 nucleotides are TGCGCCAGCAGCAAACTAGGACTAGCCTCACTTTTGGATGAGCAGTTCTTC. As protein: CASSKLGLASLLDEQFF. Drawing the rest from reference TRBV5-1 and TRBJ2-1, the complete variable domain is KAGVTQTPRYLIKTRGQQVTLSCSPISGHRSVSWYQQTPGQGLQFLFEYFSETQRNKGNFPGRFSGRQFSNSRSEMNVSTLELGDSALYLCASSKLGLASLLDEQFFGPGTRLTVL.

The V and J genes are TRBV18 and TRBJ2-3; 7 nucleotides align to TRBD1. CDR1 KGHSH and CDR2 LQKENI come from the germline V gene. CDR3 length: 15 residues. V was pared by 6 bases and J by 0 bases, with 6 bases of the junction left unmatched. Here the CDR3 DNA reads TGTGCCAGCTCGGCGAGGGGGCCGAGCACAGATACGCAGTATTTT. Its protein product is CASSARGPSTDTQYF.

This chain links TRBV6-5 with TRBJ2-7; maybe TRBD2 (6 bases). Germline CDR1 MNHEY, CDR2 SVGAGI. V dropped 7 bases and J dropped 0 bases, with 10 bases sitting between them. The CDR3 is 13 residues long. The CDR3 here is CASTGGLSYEQYF. The CDR3 DNA reads as TGTGCCAGCACCGGGGGACTCTCCTACGAGCAGTACTTC.

The chain employs TRBV5-6 and TRBJ2-1; D is unclear. Germline V gene sequence: CDR1 SGHDT, CDR2 YYEEEE. The CDR3 sequence is 13 residues long. Trimming stripped 0 bases from V and 7 bases from J, with 8 bases between. CDR3 in DNA: TGTGCCAGCAGCTTGGGGGTAGCAAATGAGCAGTTCTTC. Its translation is CASSLGVANEQFF.

The rearrangement links TRBV5-1 to TRBJ2-5; TRBD1 agrees at 9 bases. The CDR3 covers 15 residues. CDR1 is SGHRS and CDR2 is YFSETQ in the germline V gene. V lost 4 bases to trimming and J lost 5 bases; unmatched junction nucleotides: 9. The CDR3 loop reads CASSDTGQGAETQYF. CDR3 coding DNA: TGCGCCAGCAGCGATACGGGACAGGGAGCGGAGACCCAGTACTTC.

The CDR3 DNA is TGTGCCAGCAGCCGAAACAGGGCCTATGGCTACACCTTC. It codes for CASSRNRAYGYTF. The V and J genes are TRBV5-6 and TRBJ1-2; D is perhaps TRBD1 (6 bases). Germline V CDR1 and CDR2: SGHDT, YYEEEE. Trimming stripped 4 bases from V and 4 bases from J, with 11 bases between. This CDR3 spans 13 amino acids.

The rearrangement links TRBV10-3 to TRBJ2-7; D may correspond to TRBD1 or TRBD2 (6 bases each). The CDR3 length is 12 residues. V shed 7 bases and J shed 7 bases, with 14 bases lying between them. Germline V CDR1 and CDR2: ENHRY, SYGVKD. The CDR3: CAINAGQREQYF. The CDR3 nucleotides read TGTGCCATCAACGCGGGACAACGGGAGCAGTACTTC.

This chain links TRBV10-3 with TRBJ1-1; 8 nucleotides line up with TRBD1. V was pared by 2 bases and J by 6 bases, with 11 bases of the junction left unmatched. Germline assignment: CDR1 ENHRY and CDR2 SYGVKD. This CDR3 is built from 16 residues. CDR3 DNA: TGTGCCATCAGTGAGCTCCGGACAGGGAGGTCTGCTGAAGCTTTCTTT. Translation gives CAISELRTGRSAEAFF.